This T cell receptor beta chain came from a study of blood T cell repertoires in COVID-19. CDR1 LGHDT and CDR2 YNNKEL come from the germline V gene (reference sequence). The junction had 9 bases not matched to a gene; V was cut back by 4 bases and J by 3 bases. The CDR3 totals 15 residues. In the authors' methods: Estimation of nucleated cell counts was performed using reference gene primer amplification. Produced via immunoSEQ multiplex PCR; TCRdb's table is partial and in-frame only. V, J and clone size reflect that table, while D and trimming were determined from the DNA. Of just under 65,000 clones listed, under 80% are singletons.

The sequence came from a human donor in a cohort sampled during active COVID-19. The chain joins TRBV3-1 (or the pseudogene TRBV3-2) to TRBJ2-7; 7 nucleotides align to TRBD2. The specimen was peripheral blood. The CDR3 here is CASSPSSGPGYEQYF. The CDR3 DNA follows: TGTGCCAGCAGCCCTTCTAGCGGTCCGGGCTACGAGCAGTACTTC.